This T cell receptor beta chain is drawn from a study of human T cells and chemical hapten exposure. Germline CDR1 and CDR2: SQVTM and ANQGSEA. The CDR3 sequence is 15 residues long. V gave up 3 bases and J gave up 0 bases; unmatched junction bases: 4. TCRdb re-derived calls from the RACE reads in MiXCR, one entry per CDR3 protein. Found here are roughly 180,000 distinct CDR3 sequences, 20% to 25% of them singletons; the top ten hold approximately 6.7%. Sample time point: patch test 1, 2 weeks after DPC sensitization. The treatment was: therapeutic diphenylcyclopropenone sensitization with weekly scalp DPC.

The TCR originated in a woman aged 45-60 years with alopecia areata. Some clones in this sample may be carry-over from other donors' samples. The chain joins TRBV29-1 to TRBJ2-1, with 8 bases identical to TRBD2. Material: whole blood, obtained in connection with sensitization to the hapten diphenylcyclopropenone (DPC). CDR3 nucleotides: TGCAGCGTTGAGGGCGGGAGGAGCTCCTACAATGAGCAGTTCTTC. Amino acids: CSVEGGRSSYNEQFF.